This note documents a single TCR beta chain sequence. There are 14 residues in the CDR3. Per germline, CDR1 LNHDA and CDR2 SQIVND (reference sequence). The ends lost 6 bases at V and 3 bases at J; junction bases unmatched: 5. This sample is drawn from a study of blood T cell repertoires in COVID-19. About the research overall: T cells, B-cell-depleted T cells, or PBMCs provided the cDNA or gDNA that served as material.

Profiling relied on immunoSEQ multiplex PCR, and the TCRdb table lists in-frame clones only, not all of them. Of about 15,000 clones listed, roughly four fifths are singletons. This chain links TRBV19 with TRBJ1-5; the match to TRBD1 covers 7 bases. This receptor was identified in a woman in her seventies with active COVID-19. Material for sequencing was peripheral blood. CDR3 coding DNA: TGTGCCAGTAGCACGGACAGGTACAATCAGCCCCAGCATTTT. Its protein product is CASSTDRYNQPQHF.